This is a list of T cell receptor beta chains from one sample in a study of CD4 T cells in relation to SARS-CoV-2 and coronaviruses. The table came from immunoSEQ multiplex PCR; TCRdb's copy has only in-frame clones and leaves some out. The sample lists about 26,000 clones, about 77% occurring once. Their recognized antigens are unknown. Sequenced input: CD4+ T cells from PBMCs, cultured in vitro. Source of these receptors: a human donor in good health. Each CDR3 is given with its conserved first and last residue. The order of the fields is clone size, J gene, D gene, V gene, CDR3 length, CDR3 DNA, CDR3 protein. The D gene is left open where the match is weak. Only some rows state a clone size, as once, few, many or a class for expanded clones.

size: -; J: TRBJ2-1; D: -; V: TRBV19; length: 16; DNA: TGTGCCAGTAGTACTTACCACGGTCTAGGAGGCAATGAGCAGTTCTTC; CDR3: CASSTYHGLGGNEQFF
size: few; J: TRBJ2-2; D: TRBD2; V: TRBV4-2; length: 16; DNA: TGTGCCAGCAGCCAAGAAGTAGCGGGGGACACCGGGGAGCTGTTTTTT; CDR3: CASSQEVAGDTGELFF
size: -; J: TRBJ2-4; D: -; V: TRBV19; length: 13; DNA: TGTGCCAGTAGTACCCCCGGGGGAAACATTCAGTACTTC; CDR3: CASSTPGGNIQYF
size: -; J: TRBJ1-3; D: -; V: TRBV12-3/TRBV12-4; length: 13; DNA: TGTGCCAGCAGTTTAGGCCGGCCCAACACCATATATTTT; CDR3: CASSLGRPNTIYF
size: few; J: TRBJ2-1; D: -; V: TRBV12-5; length: 14; DNA: TGTGCTAGTGGTTTGGGGAATTTCTACAATGAGCAGTTCTTC; CDR3: CASGLGNFYNEQFF
size: few; J: TRBJ2-1; D: TRBD2; V: TRBV4-3; length: 15; DNA: TGCGCCAGCAGCCCCTCTACTAGCGTACTAAATGAGCAGTTCTTC; CDR3: CASSPSTSVLNEQFF
size: -; J: TRBJ1-5; D: TRBD1; V: TRBV19; length: 14; DNA: TGTGCCAGTACGAGGATACAGGGGGGACAGCCCCAGCATTTT; CDR3: CASTRIQGGQPQHF
size: -; J: TRBJ1-5; D: TRBD1; V: TRBV30; length: 14; DNA: TGTGCCTGGAGCCCACAGGGGACTGGGCAGCCCCAGCATTTT; CDR3: CAWSPQGTGQPQHF
size: -; J: TRBJ1-3; D: -; V: TRBV7-2; length: 17; DNA: TGTGCCAGCAGCTTAGGGTTGGGACGGTACTCTGGAAACACCATATATTTT; CDR3: CASSLGLGRYSGNTIYF
size: -; J: TRBJ1-6; D: -; V: TRBV6-1; length: 15; DNA: TGTGCCAGCAGTGAAGCGCTGCCTATCAATTCACCCCTCCACTTT; CDR3: CASSEALPINSPLHF
size: -; J: TRBJ2-3; D: TRBD2; V: TRBV6-2/TRBV6-3; length: 16; DNA: TGTGCCAGCAACCCAACTTTAGCGGGAGGGACAGATACGCAGTATTTT; CDR3: CASNPTLAGGTDTQYF
size: -; J: TRBJ1-1; D: -; V: TRBV25-1; length: 16; DNA: TGTGCCAGCAGTGAATATGCTAACGGGGGTGACACTGAAGCTTTCTTT; CDR3: CASSEYANGGDTEAFF
size: -; J: TRBJ1-4; D: -; V: TRBV27; length: 16; DNA: TGTGCCAGCAGTCTCCGTCCGATCGCAACTAATGAAAAACTGTTTTTT; CDR3: CASSLRPIATNEKLFF